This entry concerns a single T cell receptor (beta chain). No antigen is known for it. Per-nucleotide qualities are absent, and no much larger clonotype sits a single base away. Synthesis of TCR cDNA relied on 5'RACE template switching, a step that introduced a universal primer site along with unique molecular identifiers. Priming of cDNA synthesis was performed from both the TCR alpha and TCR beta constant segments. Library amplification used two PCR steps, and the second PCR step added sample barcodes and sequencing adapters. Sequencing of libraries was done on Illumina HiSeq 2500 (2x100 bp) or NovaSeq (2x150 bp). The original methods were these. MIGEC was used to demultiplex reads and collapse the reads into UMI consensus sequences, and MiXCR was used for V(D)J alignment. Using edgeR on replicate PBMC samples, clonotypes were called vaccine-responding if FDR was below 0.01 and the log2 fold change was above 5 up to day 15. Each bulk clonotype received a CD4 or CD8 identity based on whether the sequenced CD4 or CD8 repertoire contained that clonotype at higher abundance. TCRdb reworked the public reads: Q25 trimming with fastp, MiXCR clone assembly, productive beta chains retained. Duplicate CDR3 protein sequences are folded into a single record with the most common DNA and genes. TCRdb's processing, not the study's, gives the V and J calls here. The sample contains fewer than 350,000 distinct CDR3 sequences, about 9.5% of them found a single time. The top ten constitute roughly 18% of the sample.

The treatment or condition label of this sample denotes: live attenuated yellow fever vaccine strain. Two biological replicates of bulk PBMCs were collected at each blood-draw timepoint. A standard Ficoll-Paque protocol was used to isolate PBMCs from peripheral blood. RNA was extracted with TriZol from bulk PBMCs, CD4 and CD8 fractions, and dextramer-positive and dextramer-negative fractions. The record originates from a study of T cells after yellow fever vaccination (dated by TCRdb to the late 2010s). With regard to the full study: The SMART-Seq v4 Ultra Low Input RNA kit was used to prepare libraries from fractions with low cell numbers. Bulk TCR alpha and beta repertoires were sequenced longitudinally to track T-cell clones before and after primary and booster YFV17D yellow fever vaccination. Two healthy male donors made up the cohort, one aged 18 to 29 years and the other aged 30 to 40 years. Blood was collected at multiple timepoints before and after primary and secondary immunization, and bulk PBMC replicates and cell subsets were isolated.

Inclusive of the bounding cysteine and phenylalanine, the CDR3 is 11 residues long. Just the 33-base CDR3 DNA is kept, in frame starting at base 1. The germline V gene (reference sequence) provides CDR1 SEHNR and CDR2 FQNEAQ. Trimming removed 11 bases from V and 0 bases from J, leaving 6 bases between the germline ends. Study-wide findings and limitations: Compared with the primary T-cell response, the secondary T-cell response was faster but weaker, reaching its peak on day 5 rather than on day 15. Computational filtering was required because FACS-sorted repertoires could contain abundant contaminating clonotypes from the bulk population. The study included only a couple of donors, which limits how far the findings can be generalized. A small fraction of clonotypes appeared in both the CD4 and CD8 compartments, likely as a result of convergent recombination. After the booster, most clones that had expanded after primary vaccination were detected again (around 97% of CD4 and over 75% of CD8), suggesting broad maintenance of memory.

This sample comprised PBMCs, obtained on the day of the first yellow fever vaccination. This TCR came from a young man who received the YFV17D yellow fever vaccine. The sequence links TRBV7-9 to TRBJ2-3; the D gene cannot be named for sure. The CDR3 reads CAGLSTDTQYF. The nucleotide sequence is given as TGTGCCGGCCTTAGCACAGATACGCAGTATTTT.